One sample yielded the 32 T cell receptor beta chains listed below, sequenced in a study of PD-1 blockade in classical Hodgkin lymphoma. Assay: immunoSEQ multiplex PCR; the TCRdb copy retains only in-frame clones and omits some. The sample lists around 100,000 clones; approximately 90% were seen once. Every patient relapsed after autologous stem cell transplantation, and brentuximab vedotin exposure varied. The input for sequencing was peripheral blood mononuclear cells (PBMCs), taken before the second cycle of nivolumab. Receptors were obtained from a human donor with classical Hodgkin lymphoma.

J is TRBJ2-7 and V is TRBV5-1; D gene uncertain. The CDR3 has 13 residues. V lost 0 bases and J lost 4, with 8 bases in between. CDR1 is SGHRS, CDR2 YFSETQ, per germline. The CDR3 region has the DNA TGCGCCAGCAGCTTGGCGCCAGCATACGAGCAGTACTTC. Its translation is CASSLAPAYEQYF.

The J gene is TRBJ1-6, the V gene TRBV30; 11 bases fit TRBD1. The junction had 5 bases not matched to a gene; V was cut back by 4 bases and J by 6 bases. Per germline, CDR1 GTSNPN and CDR2 SVGIG (reference sequence). This CDR3 comprises 15 residues. CDR3 in amino acids: CAWTGQGGINSPLHF. The CDR3 DNA reads TGTGCCTGGACGGGACAGGGGGGGATTAATTCACCCCTCCACTTT. Based on the CDR3 plus reference TRBV30 and TRBJ1-6, the full variable domain is SQTIHQWPATLVQPVGSPLSLECTVEGTSNPNLYWYRQAAGRGLQLLFYSVGIGQISSEVPQNLSASRPQDRQFILSSKKLLLSDSGFYLCAWTGQGGINSPLHFGNGTRLTVT.

This chain uses TRBV6-5 with TRBJ1-1; D is possibly TRBD1 (5 bases). The CDR3 contains 14 residues. V shed 5 bases and J shed 4 bases, with 14 bases lying between them. From germline, CDR1 is MNHEY and CDR2 SVGAGI. The CDR3 sequence: CASSPSDRRTEAFF. Written as DNA, the CDR3 is TGTGCCAGCAGTCCGAGTGACAGACGCACTGAAGCTTTCTTT.

The genes are TRBV11-2 and TRBJ2-7; 7 nucleotides line up with TRBD1. V gave up 5 bases and J gave up 2 bases; unmatched junction bases: 6. Germline lookup yields CDR1 SGHAT and CDR2 FQNNGV. This CDR3 is 14 amino acids long. The CDR3 nucleotides are TGTGCCAGCAGCGCCATACAGGGGCCCTACGAGCAGTACTTC. Translating it yields CASSAIQGPYEQYF. Using reference TRBV11-2 and TRBJ2-7 for the parts outside the CDR3, the full variable domain is EAGVAQSPRYKIIEKRQSVAFWCNPISGHATLYWYQQILGQGPKLLIQFQNNGVVDDSQLPKDRFSAERLKGVDSTLKIQPAKLEDSAVYLCASSAIQGPYEQYFGPGTRLTVT.

This clone has a handful of counts. The chain couples TRBV7-2 to TRBJ1-1; D not certain. Germline CDR1 and CDR2: SGHTA and FQGNSA. The V gene lost 1 base and the J gene lost 0 bases, with 9 bases spanning the gap. The CDR3 is 15 amino acids. For the CDR3, the DNA is TGTGCCAGCAGCTTAGATTCGGTCTTGAACACTGAAGCTTTCTTT. Its protein product is CASSLDSVLNTEAFF.

J is TRBJ1-4 and V is TRBV5-6; 7 bases map to TRBD1. CDR3 length equals 15 residues. J lost 2 bases, V lost 2 bases, and 3 bases had no gene match. In germline, CDR1 is SGHDT, CDR2 YYEEEE. CDR3 region: CASSFPGQTNEKLFF. The CDR3 DNA follows: TGTGCCAGCAGCTTCCCGGGACAGACTAATGAAAAACTGTTTTTT. The full variable domain, rest sourced from reference TRBV5-6 and TRBJ1-4, is DAGVTQSPTHLIKTRGQQVTLRCSPKSGHDTVSWYQQALGQGPQFIFQYYEEEERQRGNFPDRFSGHQFPNYSSELNVNALLLGDSALYLCASSFPGQTNEKLFFGSGTQLSVL.

This sequence joins TRBV11-1 and TRBJ1-2, with D unclear. The length of the CDR3 is 13 residues. The germline CDR1 and CDR2 sequences are SGHAT and FQDESV (reference sequence). V was clipped by 5 bases and J by 8 bases, with 15 bases between them. The chain's CDR3 is CASSPLRDVGYTF. The CDR3 DNA reads TGTGCCAGCAGCCCCCTGCGAGACGTGGGCTACACCTTC.

V is TRBV12-5 and J is TRBJ1-4; TRBD1 aligns across 7 bases. The germline CDR1 and CDR2 sequences are LGHNT and FRNRAP. The CDR3 runs to 13 residues. Trimming at V came to 3 bases and at J to 7 bases, leaving 2 bases not matched to a gene. The CDR3 protein is CASGLQGREKLFF. CDR3 nucleotide sequence: TGTGCTAGTGGTTTACAGGGGCGTGAAAAACTGTTTTTT.

V is TRBV6-4 and J is TRBJ1-2; 7 nucleotides line up with TRBD1. The CDR3 extends over 15 amino acids. After removal of 5 bases from V and 1 base from J, the junction contained 7 bases not matched to a gene. Germline V gene sequence: CDR1 MRHNA, CDR2 SNTAGT. The CDR3 DNA follows: TGTGCCAGCAGTACAGACAGGGACGGTAACTATGGCTACACCTTC. It yields the protein CASSTDRDGNYGYTF.

The chain uses TRBV27 and TRBJ2-5; the match to TRBD2 covers 14 bases. V shed 4 bases, J shed 5 bases, and the junction held 9 bases outside the gene matches. CDR3 length: 17 residues. CDR1 is MNHEY, CDR2 SMNVEV, per germline (reference sequence). The CDR3, as DNA: TGTGCCAGCAGTTCCGGGACTAGCGGGGGCTGGGGGGAGACCCAGTACTTC. Translated, it gives CASSSGTSGGWGETQYF.

The V gene is TRBV11-2, the J gene TRBJ2-7; 7 nucleotides align to TRBD2. This CDR3 comprises 16 residues. Germline loops: CDR1 SGHAT, CDR2 FQNNGV. Germline trimming cut 4 bases from V and 1 base from J; bases unmatched to any gene: 10. This CDR3 reads CASSWGKGLGSYEQYF. In DNA, the CDR3 is TGTGCCAGCAGCTGGGGAAAAGGACTAGGGTCCTACGAGCAGTACTTC.

The chain joins TRBV28 to TRBJ2-7; the D is unclear. Germline CDR1 MDHEN, CDR2 SYDVKM. Trimming pared 3 bases from V and 9 bases from J, leaving 12 bases between. CDR3 size: 12 residues. The CDR3 DNA reads TGTGCCAGCAGTTTGTATAGGACGCGGCAGTACTTC. Translating it yields CASSLYRTRQYF.

J is TRBJ2-1 and V is TRBV25-1; unclear D gene. The V gene's germline CDR1 is MGHDK and CDR2 SYGVNS. The CDR3 totals 13 residues. Trimming cost V 1 base and J 7 bases, with 8 bases left between them. The CDR3 DNA sequence: TGTGCCAGCAGTGAATCGAAGGTGAATGAGCAGTTCTTC. Translating it yields CASSESKVNEQFF.

This clone has a single count. The gene calls are TRBV15 and TRBJ2-2, with 11 bases fitting TRBD1. Germline trimming cut 3 bases from V and 7 bases from J; bases unmatched to any gene: 7. This CDR3 spans 16 amino acids. Germline CDR1 LNHNV, CDR2 YYDKDF (reference sequence). CDR3: CATSRTGTGGGGELFF. CDR3 coding DNA: TGTGCCACCAGCAGGACCGGGACAGGGGGAGGCGGGGAGCTGTTTTTT.

This clone appeared once. V and J are TRBV6-1 and TRBJ2-7; the match to TRBD1 covers 11 bases. CDR1 and CDR2 (germline): MNHNS, SASEGT. The CDR3 runs 15 residues. Trimming removed 6 bases from V and 4 bases from J; junction bases left unmatched: 8. The CDR3 DNA reads as TGTGCCAGCAGCCCCCGGGACAGGGGGACGTACGAGCAGTACTTC. It encodes CASSPRDRGTYEQYF.

The V gene is TRBV5-1, the J gene TRBJ2-3; 9 bases are shared with TRBD2. The germline V gene has CDR1 SGHRS and CDR2 YFSETQ. The CDR3 extends over 15 amino acids. The ends lost 0 bases at V and 4 bases at J; junction bases unmatched: 3. CDR3 sequence (DNA): TGCGCCAGCAGCTTGGCCGGACTAGCGCCAGATACGCAGTATTTT. Residues: CASSLAGLAPDTQYF.

This clone was found once. This chain connects TRBV2 to TRBJ1-1; D is possibly TRBD1 (6 bases). Germline V lookup: CDR1 SNHLY, CDR2 FYNNEI. V was trimmed by 3 bases and J by 0 bases, leaving 11 bases between them. This CDR3 contains 15 residues. The CDR3 loop is CASSDRGIMNTEAFF. CDR3 in DNA: TGTGCCAGCAGTGACAGGGGAATAATGAACACTGAAGCTTTCTTT.

V gene TRBV28 combines with J gene TRBJ2-1; D is perhaps TRBD2 (7 bases). CDR1 and CDR2 from the germline V gene are MDHEN and SYDVKM. The CDR3 is 15 amino acids. The V end lost 3 bases, the J end lost 0 bases, and 9 bases lay between the germline ends. The CDR3 DNA reads TGTGCCAGCAGTTTTGCGGGGGCCTCCTACAATGAGCAGTTCTTC. It is translated as CASSFAGASYNEQFF.

The chain combines TRBV14 with TRBJ2-3; D is unclear. The CDR3 totals 17 residues. Germline CDR1 is SGHDN and CDR2 is FVKESK. V gave up 0 bases and J gave up 1 base, with 14 bases separating them. CDR3 DNA: TGTGCCAGCAGCCAAGAAGTAGGCCTGACACGCACAGATACGCAGTATTTT. It yields the protein CASSQEVGLTRTDTQYF.

V and J are TRBV7-8 and TRBJ1-2, with a possible D match to TRBD1 (5 bases). In germline, CDR1 is SGHVS, CDR2 FQNEAQ. The CDR3 sequence is 15 residues long. The germline V and J ends were trimmed by 1 base and 2 bases, with 11 bases remaining between them. CDR3 sequence (DNA): TGTGCCAGCAGCTTAGTGGGAGGGGCAAACTATGGCTACACCTTC. Translating gives CASSLVGGANYGYTF.

This clone was recorded once. V gene TRBV28 combines with J gene TRBJ2-3, with 7 bases fitting TRBD1. The V gene's germline CDR1 is MDHEN and CDR2 SYDVKM. V trimming: 6 bases; J trimming: 11 bases; junction bases outside the gene matches: 26. The CDR3 length is 18 residues. The CDR3 here is CASRKTGLGRRGGVGQYF. As DNA, the CDR3 is TGTGCCAGCAGGAAGACAGGGTTAGGGAGACGGGGTGGGGTTGGGCAGTATTTT.

This clone was seen at least ten times. This chain joins TRBV9 and TRBJ2-4; D is uncertain. The V end was cut by 3 bases, the J end by 8 bases, with 9 bases between. Germline V gene lookup returns CDR1 SGDLS and CDR2 YYNGEE. This CDR3 is built from 12 residues. The CDR3 sequence is CASSGEGDIQYF. The CDR3 DNA follows: TGTGCCAGCAGCGGAGAAGGAGACATTCAGTACTTC.

The chain links TRBV5-4 to TRBJ2-7, with D perhaps TRBD2 (5 bases). CDR1 is SGHNT, CDR2 YYREEE, per germline (reference sequence). V gave up 0 bases and J gave up 6 bases, with 7 bases separating them. The CDR3 spans 12 residues. This CDR3 is CASSLGTSEQYF. The CDR3 bases are TGTGCCAGCAGCTTGGGTACTAGCGAGCAGTACTTC. The full variable domain, in which reference TRBV5-4 and TRBJ2-7 provide the parts outside the CDR3, is ETGVTQSPTHLIKTRGQQVTLRCSSQSGHNTVSWYQQALGQGPQFIFQYYREEENGRGNFPPRFSGLQFPNYSSELNVNALELDDSALYLCASSLGTSEQYFGPGTRLTVT.

V and J are TRBV6-1 and TRBJ2-2, with 9 positions matching TRBD1. Trimming removed 4 bases from V and 6 bases from J; junction bases left unmatched: 3. Germline-derived CDR1 and CDR2 are MNHNS and SASEGT. The CDR3 is 14 amino acids. CDR3 nucleotides: TGTGCCAGCAGTGTCACAGGGGGCCCCGGGGAGCTGTTTTTT. Translation gives CASSVTGGPGELFF.

The gene calls are TRBV7-9 and TRBJ1-6, with 9 positions matching TRBD1. The CDR3 runs 15 residues. V shed 1 base, J shed 9 bases, and the junction held 4 bases outside the gene matches. The germline CDR1 and CDR2 sequences are SEHNR and FQNEAQ (reference sequence). CDR3 coding DNA: TGTGCCAGCAGCTTAGTCGGGACAGGGCTTTCACCCCTCCACTTT. Residues: CASSLVGTGLSPLHF.

The rearrangement joins TRBV7-7 to TRBJ1-1; TRBD1 agrees at 7 bases. Germline V gene lookup returns CDR1 SSHAT and CDR2 FNYEAQ (reference sequence). This CDR3 contains 13 residues. Trimming cost V 1 base and J 8 bases; bases outside gene matches: 4. The CDR3 DNA follows: TGTGCCAGCAGCTTAGATTCGACAGGGGAAGCTTTCTTT. Translated, it gives CASSLDSTGEAFF.

Only a few counts were recorded for this clone. The chain links TRBV6-1 to TRBJ1-5; D unclear. Germline CDR1 is MNHNS and CDR2 is SASEGT. The V and J ends lost 2 bases and 3 bases respectively, with 5 bases between them. This CDR3 region has 13 residues. The CDR3 DNA reads TGTGCCAGCAGTGAAAACTTCAATCAGCCCCAGCATTTT. It translates to CASSENFNQPQHF.

The rearrangement links TRBV29-1 to TRBJ2-7; D call uncertain. The CDR3 is 12 residues long. V lost 4 bases and J 3 bases, leaving 10 bases between the germline ends. Germline V CDR1 and CDR2: SQVTM, ANQGSEA. CDR3 in DNA: TGCAGCGTTGGACCAGGTTACTACGAGCAGTACTTC. Amino acid sequence: CSVGPGYYEQYF.

The chain recombines TRBV29-1 with TRBJ2-7, with D perhaps being TRBD1 or TRBD2 (5 bases each). CDR3 length: 13 amino acids. Germline-derived CDR1 and CDR2 are SQVTM and ANQGSEA. With 6 bases removed from V and 6 bases from J, the gap between germline ends came to 18 bases. CDR3 sequence: CSVLRRDLGEQYF. CDR3 coding DNA: TGCAGCGTCCTCCGTCGGGACCTGGGCGAGCAGTACTTC.

This chain connects TRBV6-5 to TRBJ1-2; D remains unclear. V lost 4 bases and J lost 6, with 9 bases in between. The CDR3 contains 12 residues. The germline V gene has CDR1 MNHEY and CDR2 SVGAGI. The CDR3 nucleotides are TGTGCCAGCAGTTCTCTTGGCCATGGCTACACCTTC. It yields the protein CASSSLGHGYTF.

The chain uses TRBV30 and TRBJ1-4; D perhaps matches TRBD1 (5 bases). V lost 2 bases, J lost 13 bases, and 11 bases lay in between. CDR3 size: 11 residues. CDR1 is GTSNPN, CDR2 SVGIG, per germline (reference sequence). CDR3 residues: CAWSPPGRLFF. CDR3 nucleotides: TGTGCCTGGAGTCCTCCGGGACGACTGTTTTTT. The full variable domain, its missing parts supplied by reference TRBV30 and TRBJ1-4, is SQTIHQWPATLVQPVGSPLSLECTVEGTSNPNLYWYRQAAGRGLQLLFYSVGIGQISSEVPQNLSASRPQDRQFILSSKKLLLSDSGFYLCAWSPPGRLFFGSGTQLSVL.

This rearrangement joins TRBV4-3 to TRBJ2-7; D is unclear. This CDR3 has 14 amino acids. The germline CDR1 and CDR2 sequences are LGHNA and YSLEER. V lost 0 bases and J 2 bases, leaving 8 bases between the germline ends. The CDR3 DNA is TGCGCCAGCAGCCAAGAAGAAGGTCCCTACGAGCAGTACTTC. Protein: CASSQEEGPYEQYF.